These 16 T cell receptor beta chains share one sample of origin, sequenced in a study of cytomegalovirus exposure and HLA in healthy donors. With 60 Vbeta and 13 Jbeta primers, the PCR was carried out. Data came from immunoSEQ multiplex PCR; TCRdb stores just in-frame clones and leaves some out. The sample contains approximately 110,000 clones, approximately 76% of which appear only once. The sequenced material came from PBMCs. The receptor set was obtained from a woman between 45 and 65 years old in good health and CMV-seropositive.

Written as DNA, the CDR3 is TGTGCCAGCAGTAGGACAGGGAAGGGGACAGATACGCAGTATTTT. It encodes CASSRTGKGTDTQYF. The gene calls are TRBV2 and TRBJ2-3; 8 nucleotides align to TRBD1. Trimming removed 5 bases from V and 3 bases from J; junction bases left unmatched: 7. The germline V gene has CDR1 SNHLY and CDR2 FYNNEI. The CDR3 length is 15 residues.

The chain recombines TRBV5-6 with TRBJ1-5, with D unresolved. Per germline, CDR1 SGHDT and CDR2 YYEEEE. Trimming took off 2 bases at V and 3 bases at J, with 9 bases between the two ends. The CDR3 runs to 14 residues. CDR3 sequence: CASSLGRDNQPQHF. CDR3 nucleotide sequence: TGTGCCAGCAGCTTAGGGCGGGACAATCAGCCCCAGCATTTT.

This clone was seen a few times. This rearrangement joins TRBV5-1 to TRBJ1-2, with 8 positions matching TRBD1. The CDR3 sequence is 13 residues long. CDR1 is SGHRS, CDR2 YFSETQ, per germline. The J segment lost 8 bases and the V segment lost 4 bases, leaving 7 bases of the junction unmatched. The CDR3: CASSLGTGQGYTF. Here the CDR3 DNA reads TGCGCCAGCAGCCTCGGGACAGGCCAAGGCTACACCTTC.

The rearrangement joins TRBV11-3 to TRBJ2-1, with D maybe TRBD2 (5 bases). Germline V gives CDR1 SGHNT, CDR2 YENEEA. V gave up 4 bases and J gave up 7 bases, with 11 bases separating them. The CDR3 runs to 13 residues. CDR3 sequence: CASSSGLPNEQFF. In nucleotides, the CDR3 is TGTGCCAGCAGCTCCGGACTTCCTAATGAGCAGTTCTTC. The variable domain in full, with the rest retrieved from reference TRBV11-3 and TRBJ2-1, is EAGVVQSPRYKIIEKKQPVAFWCNPISGHNTLYWYLQNLGQGPELLIRYENEEAVDDSQLPKDRFSAERLKGVDSTLKIQPAELGDSAVYLCASSSGLPNEQFFGPGTRLTVL.

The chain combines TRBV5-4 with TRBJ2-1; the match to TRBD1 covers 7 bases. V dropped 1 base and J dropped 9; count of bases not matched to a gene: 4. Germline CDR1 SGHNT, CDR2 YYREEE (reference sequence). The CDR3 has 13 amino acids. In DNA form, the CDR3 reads TGTGCCAGCAGCTTGAGAGGGGGCGGTGAGCAGTTCTTC. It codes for CASSLRGGGEQFF.

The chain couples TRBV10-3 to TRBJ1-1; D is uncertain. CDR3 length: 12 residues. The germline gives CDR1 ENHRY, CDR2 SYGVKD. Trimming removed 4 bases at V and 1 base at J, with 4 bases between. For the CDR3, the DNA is TGTGCCATCAGTGGCGGGAACACTGAAGCTTTCTTT. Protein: CAISGGNTEAFF.

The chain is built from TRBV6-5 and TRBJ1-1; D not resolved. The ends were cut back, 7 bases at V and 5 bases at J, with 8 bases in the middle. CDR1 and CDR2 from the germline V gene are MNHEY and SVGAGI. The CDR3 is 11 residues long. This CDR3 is CASTAGTEAFF. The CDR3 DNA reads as TGTGCCAGCACCGCAGGAACTGAAGCTTTCTTT.

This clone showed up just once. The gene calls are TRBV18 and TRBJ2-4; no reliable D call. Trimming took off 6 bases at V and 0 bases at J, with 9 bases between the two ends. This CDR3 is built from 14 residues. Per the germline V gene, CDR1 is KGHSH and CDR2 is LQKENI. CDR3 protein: CASSPILAKNIQYF. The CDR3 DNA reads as TGTGCCAGCTCTCCTATTTTAGCCAAAAACATTCAGTACTTC.

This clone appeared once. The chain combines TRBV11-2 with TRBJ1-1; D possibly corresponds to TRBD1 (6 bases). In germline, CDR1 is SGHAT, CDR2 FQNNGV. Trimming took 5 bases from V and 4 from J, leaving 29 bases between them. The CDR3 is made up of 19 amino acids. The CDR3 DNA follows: TGTGCCAGCAGCCTACGATCACAGGGATGGGGAAGGGAAGCCACTGAAGCTTTCTTT. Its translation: CASSLRSQGWGREATEAFF. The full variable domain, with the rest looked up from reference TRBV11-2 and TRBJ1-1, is EAGVAQSPRYKIIEKRQSVAFWCNPISGHATLYWYQQILGQGPKLLIQFQNNGVVDDSQLPKDRFSAERLKGVDSTLKIQPAKLEDSAVYLCASSLRSQGWGREATEAFFGQGTRLTVV.

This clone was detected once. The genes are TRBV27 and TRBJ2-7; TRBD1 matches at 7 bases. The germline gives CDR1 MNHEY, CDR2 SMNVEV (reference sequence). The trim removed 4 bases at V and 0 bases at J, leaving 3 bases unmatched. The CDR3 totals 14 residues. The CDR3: CASSWAGGSYEQYF. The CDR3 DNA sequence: TGTGCCAGCAGTTGGGCAGGGGGCTCCTACGAGCAGTACTTC.

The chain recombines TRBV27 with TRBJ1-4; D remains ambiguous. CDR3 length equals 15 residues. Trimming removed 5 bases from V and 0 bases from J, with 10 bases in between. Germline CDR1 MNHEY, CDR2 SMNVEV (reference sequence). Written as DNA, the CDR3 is TGTGCCAGCAGTCTAGACCGTGCAACTAATGAAAAACTGTTTTTT. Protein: CASSLDRATNEKLFF. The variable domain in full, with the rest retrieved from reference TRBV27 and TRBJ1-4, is EAQVTQNPRYLITVTGKKLTVTCSQNMNHEYMSWYRQDPGLGLRQIYYSMNVEVTDKGDVPEGYKVSRKEKRNFPLILESPSPNQTSLYFCASSLDRATNEKLFFGSGTQLSVL.

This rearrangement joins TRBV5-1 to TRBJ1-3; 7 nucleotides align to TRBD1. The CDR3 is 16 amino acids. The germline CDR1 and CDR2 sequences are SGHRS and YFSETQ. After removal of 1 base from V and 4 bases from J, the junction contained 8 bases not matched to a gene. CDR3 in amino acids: CASSLRGQGEGNTIYF. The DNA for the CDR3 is TGCGCCAGCAGCTTGAGGGGCCAGGGGGAAGGAAACACCATATATTTT.

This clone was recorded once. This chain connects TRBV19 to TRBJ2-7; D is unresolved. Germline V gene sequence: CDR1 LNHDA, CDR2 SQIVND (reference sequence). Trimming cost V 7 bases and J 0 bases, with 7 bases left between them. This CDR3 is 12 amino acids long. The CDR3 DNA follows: TGTGCCAGTACGCAGGTCTCCTACGAGCAGTACTTC. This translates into CASTQVSYEQYF.

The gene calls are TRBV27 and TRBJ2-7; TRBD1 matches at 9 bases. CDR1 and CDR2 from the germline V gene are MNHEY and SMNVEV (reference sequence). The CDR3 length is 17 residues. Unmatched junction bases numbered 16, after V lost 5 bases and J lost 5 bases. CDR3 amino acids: CASSPWTGASLGDEQYF. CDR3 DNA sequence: TGTGCCAGCAGTCCATGGACAGGGGCATCCCTCGGGGACGAGCAGTACTTC.

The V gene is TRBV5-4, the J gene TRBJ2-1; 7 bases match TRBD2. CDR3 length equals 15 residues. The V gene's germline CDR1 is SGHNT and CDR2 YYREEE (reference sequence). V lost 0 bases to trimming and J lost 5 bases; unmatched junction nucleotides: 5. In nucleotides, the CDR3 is TGTGCCAGCAGCTTGGAAAGGGCGGGAGACAATGAGCAGTTCTTC. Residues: CASSLERAGDNEQFF.

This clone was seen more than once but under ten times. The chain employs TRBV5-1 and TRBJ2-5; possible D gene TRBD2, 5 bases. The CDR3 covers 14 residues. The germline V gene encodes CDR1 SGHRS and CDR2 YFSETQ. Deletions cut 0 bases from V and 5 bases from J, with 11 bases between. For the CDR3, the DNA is TGCGCCAGCAGCTTGGCGCTAGCCCAGGAGACCCAGTACTTC. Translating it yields CASSLALAQETQYF.